This T cell receptor beta chain was obtained from a study of cytomegalovirus exposure and HLA in healthy donors. Trimming cost V 0 bases and J 11 bases, with 16 bases left between them. The CDR3 runs 13 residues. Per germline, CDR1 GTSNPN and CDR2 SVGIG (reference sequence). On this clone itself: Its antigen is not known.

The PCR made use of 60 Vbeta and 13 Jbeta primers. Libraries were prepared by immunoSEQ multiplex PCR; TCRdb keeps only in-frame clonotypes and omits some of them. The data contain roughly 99,000 clones, more than 70% of them singletons. Study-level results: Most CMV-associated TCR beta chains appeared HLA-restricted in a later analysis. For presence/absence analyses, sequencing depth was assumed to be roughly uniform across donors. Productive status was seen about 87% or about 30% of the time for most TCR beta V segments in an earlier analysis.

Material: PBMCs. The V and J genes are TRBV30 and TRBJ1-1; D is unclear. This clonotype was sampled from a man aged 30 to 39 in good health and CMV-seronegative. The CDR3 sequence: CAWSVGRPGGAFF. CDR3 nucleotide sequence: TGTGCCTGGAGTGTAGGCAGGCCTGGTGGGGCTTTCTTT.